The 28 T cell receptor beta chains in this list originate from one sample, sequenced in a study of vaccination and CD4 T cells after COVID-19. Cultured CD4+ T cells had their DNA profiled by the Oncomine TCR Beta short-read assay. Using its own MiXCR run on the PCR reads, TCRdb lists one record per CDR3 protein. The repertoire holds about 16,000 distinct CDR3 sequences, 55% seen once, with roughly 9.1% in the top ten. As to treatment: approximately nine-day PBMC culture with coronavirus spike peptide pools or control peptides (ViraFEST assay). Their antigens are not known. Sequencing was done on a sample of CD4+ T cells from blood, cultured in vitro. The receptors were sampled from a human donor who had recovered from COVID-19.

This chain joins TRBV20-1 and TRBJ2-1; 13 bases line up with TRBD2. J was trimmed by 7 bases and V by 6 bases; bases with no gene match: 3. The germline gives CDR1 DFQATT, CDR2 SNEGSKA (reference sequence). This CDR3 region has 13 residues. CDR3 in DNA: TGCAGTGCCACTAGCGGGAGGGCAAATGAGCAGTTCTTC. Amino acid sequence: CSATSGRANEQFF.

This chain joins TRBV5-5 and TRBJ2-4, with TRBD2 as a possible D gene (5 bases). The CDR3 has 15 residues. The V gene lost 0 bases and the J gene lost 8 bases, with 15 bases spanning the gap. Germline assignment: CDR1 SGHKS and CDR2 YYEKEE (reference sequence). The CDR3 loop reads CASSLGRGLSHIQYF. In nucleotides, the CDR3 is TGTGCCAGCAGCTTGGGACGGGGTTTATCACACATTCAGTACTTC.

The rearrangement joins TRBV7-6 to TRBJ2-7; 10 nucleotides align to TRBD2. V shed 3 bases and J 6 bases; nucleotides not matched to a gene: 8. Germline lookup yields CDR1 SGHVS and CDR2 FNYEAQ. The CDR3 has 15 residues. In DNA form, the CDR3 reads TGTGCCAGCAGCTTCGCCGGGACTAGCGAGGGCGAGCAGTACTTC. Translation: CASSFAGTSEGEQYF.

This clonotype was counted a few times. The V gene is TRBV19, the J gene TRBJ1-2, with TRBD1 matching over 7 bases. The CDR3 loop spans 14 amino acids. J lost 8 bases, V lost 9 bases, and 15 bases had no gene match. From germline, CDR1 is LNHDA and CDR2 SQIVND (reference sequence). DNA for the CDR3: TGTGCCAGCCACTCAAGGAGACAGGGATACGGCTACACCTTC. Amino acid sequence: CASHSRRQGYGYTF.

This clonotype was counted once. The rearrangement uses TRBV20-1 and TRBJ1-4; maybe TRBD1 (6 bases). Deletions cut 6 bases from V and 8 bases from J, with 16 bases between. This CDR3 spans 13 amino acids. Germline V CDR1 and CDR2: DFQATT, SNEGSKA (reference sequence). The CDR3 region is CSAITGTDEKLFF. The CDR3, as DNA: TGCAGTGCCATAACAGGGACCGACGAAAAACTGTTTTTT.

The DNA of the CDR3 is TGCAGCGGGGTCGGCGGGGGAAGCGAGCAGTACTTC. This sequence encodes CSGVGGGSEQYF. The chain is built from TRBV20-1 and TRBJ2-7, with TRBD2 matching over 7 bases. The germline gives CDR1 DFQATT, CDR2 SNEGSKA (reference sequence). The CDR3 sequence is 12 residues long.

This clonotype was seen a handful of times. This sequence joins TRBV11-3 and TRBJ1-1; weak D call: TRBD1 (6 bases). The CDR3 extends over 13 amino acids. CDR1 and CDR2 from the germline V gene are SGHNT and YENEEA. Trimming left V 5 bases short and J 5 bases short, with 12 bases between. This CDR3 reads CASSRGLGTEAFF. In DNA, the CDR3 is TGTGCCAGCAGCCGGGGGCTGGGAACTGAAGCTTTCTTT.

This chain joins TRBV2 and TRBJ2-1, with D perhaps matching TRBD2 (5 bases). This CDR3 has 12 residues. V was cut by 3 bases and J by 7 bases, with 7 bases left in between. Per the germline V gene, CDR1 is SNHLY and CDR2 is FYNNEI. The CDR3, as DNA: TGTGCCAGCAGTGACCGGGGAAATGAGCAGTTCTTC. Protein product: CASSDRGNEQFF.

The chain recombines TRBV10-3 with TRBJ2-2, with TRBD2 matching over 11 bases. This CDR3 contains 16 residues. J gave up 0 bases and V 7 bases, and 4 bases lay outside the gene matches. Germline V lookup: CDR1 ENHRY, CDR2 SYGVKD. The CDR3, as DNA: TGTGCCATCAATAGCGGGAGGGCCTCGAACACCGGGGAGCTGTTTTTT. This encodes CAINSGRASNTGELFF.

The V gene is TRBV2, the J gene TRBJ1-3, with unresolved D. V gave up 7 bases and J gave up 0 bases, with 13 bases separating them. CDR1 and CDR2 from the germline V gene are SNHLY and FYNNEI. The CDR3 has 15 residues. The CDR3 DNA reads TGTGCCAGCACCAGACGGAGTCACTCTGGAAACACCATATATTTT. Its protein product is CASTRRSHSGNTIYF.

The rearrangement joins TRBV12-3 or TRBV12-4 to TRBJ1-5, with 8 bases matching TRBD1. The CDR3 is made up of 15 amino acids. V lost 5 bases, J lost 5 bases, and 8 bases stayed unmatched. CDR3 sequence reads: CASSRDRGRDQPQHF. CDR3 nucleotides: TGTGCCAGCAGTCGAGACAGGGGACGAGATCAGCCCCAGCATTTT.

The rearrangement joins TRBV12-3 or TRBV12-4 to TRBJ2-1, with 8 bases fitting TRBD2. The CDR3 has 16 residues. Germline trimming cut 5 bases from V and 7 bases from J; bases unmatched to any gene: 13. This CDR3 is CASSGTRQKLRNEQFF. DNA of the CDR3: TGTGCCAGCAGTGGGACTAGACAGAAGTTGCGGAATGAGCAGTTCTTC.

This clonotype was found a few times. The chain couples TRBV10-3 to TRBJ2-3; the D gene is possibly TRBD2 (6 bases). The CDR3 has 13 amino acids. The V gene's germline CDR1 is ENHRY and CDR2 SYGVKD. The V end was cut by 6 bases, the J end by 5 bases, with 12 bases between. The CDR3 spells CAISGTDKDTQYF. The DNA for the CDR3 is TGTGCCATCAGCGGGACTGATAAAGATACGCAGTATTTT.

This chain links TRBV27 with TRBJ1-3; no reliable D call. The V end lost 5 bases, the J end lost 1 base, and 9 bases lay between the germline ends. Germline-derived CDR1 and CDR2 are MNHEY and SMNVEV (reference sequence). This CDR3 spans 14 amino acids. The CDR3 is CASSPNWSGNTIYF. CDR3 DNA sequence: TGTGCCAGCAGTCCAAATTGGTCTGGAAACACCATATATTTT.

This clonotype was observed once. The chain employs TRBV7-9 and TRBJ2-7, with D possibly matching TRBD1 (7 bases). V gave up 3 bases and J gave up 4 bases, with 16 bases separating them. Germline loops: CDR1 SEHNR, CDR2 FQNEAQ (reference sequence). CDR3 length equals 15 residues. CDR3 protein: CASSLAGGGVYEQYF. In DNA form, the CDR3 reads TGTGCCAGCAGCTTGGCCGGAGGGGGCGTTTACGAGCAGTACTTC.

This clonotype has a handful of counts. Germline and junction disagree at one end, which may indicate a read error. The rearrangement uses TRBV7-7 and TRBJ1-5; D remains ambiguous. This CDR3 is 13 amino acids long. Germline V CDR1 and CDR2: SSHAT, FNYEAQ (reference sequence). The CDR3 DNA reads TGTGCTAGCAGCTTGGATTTCAATCAGCCCCAGCATTTT. Protein sequence: CASSLDFNQPQHF.

This clonotype was seen once. This rearrangement joins TRBV6-1 to TRBJ1-5, with D hard to call. The germline V and J ends were trimmed by 4 bases and 2 bases, with 15 bases remaining between them. Germline V gene sequence: CDR1 MNHNS, CDR2 SASEGT. The CDR3 has 16 residues. The CDR3 coding sequence is TGTGCCAGCAGTGGAAAGGACCTTGGGGGCAATCAGCCCCAGCATTTT. It specifies CASSGKDLGGNQPQHF.

V gene TRBV20-1 combines with J gene TRBJ1-1, with TRBD1 matching over 7 bases. The CDR3 has 12 amino acids. V gave up 4 bases and J gave up 5 bases; unmatched junction bases: 4. Germline V gives CDR1 DFQATT, CDR2 SNEGSKA (reference sequence). CDR3: CSAIGGETEAFF. DNA for the CDR3: TGCAGTGCTATAGGGGGCGAAACTGAAGCTTTCTTT.

This clonotype has just a few counts. The gene calls are TRBV20-1 and TRBJ1-5; D not resolved. The length of the CDR3 is 13 residues. CDR1 is DFQATT, CDR2 SNEGSKA, per germline (reference sequence). The V end was cut by 3 bases, the J end by 6 bases, with 12 bases between. The CDR3 sequence is CSASKGGRQPQHF. CDR3 coding DNA: TGCAGTGCTAGTAAGGGCGGTCGTCAGCCCCAGCATTTT.

This clonotype came up once. The CDR3 DNA follows: TGTGCCAGCAGCGGCGGGGGGGACGAGCAGTACTTC. This sequence encodes CASSGGGDEQYF. The chain has TRBV11-3 and TRBJ2-7; 9 bases are a match to TRBD2. CDR1 and CDR2 from the germline V gene are SGHNT and YENEEA. The CDR3 sequence is 12 residues long. V trimming: 5 bases; J trimming: 5 bases; junction bases outside the gene matches: 1.

This clonotype was seen a few times. This chain uses TRBV20-1 with TRBJ1-2, with unresolved D. Germline CDR1 is DFQATT and CDR2 is SNEGSKA (reference sequence). V shed 3 bases and J shed 6 bases, with 8 bases lying between them. The CDR3 runs 11 residues. The CDR3 bases are TGCAGTGCTAGGATACGCCATGGCTACACCTTC. It encodes CSARIRHGYTF.

The table lists this clonotype with a count of one. J is TRBJ1-2 and V is TRBV11-2; no clear D. With 0 bases removed from V and 7 bases from J, the gap between germline ends came to 9 bases. From germline, CDR1 is SGHAT and CDR2 FQNNGV. The length of the CDR3 is 13 residues. The CDR3 protein is CASSLDFRSGYTF. CDR3 DNA: TGTGCCAGCAGCTTAGACTTTCGCAGTGGCTACACCTTC. The full variable domain, in which reference TRBV11-2 and TRBJ1-2 provide the parts outside the CDR3, is EAGVAQSPRYKIIEKRQSVAFWCNPISGHATLYWYQQILGQGPKLLIQFQNNGVVDDSQLPKDRFSAERLKGVDSTLKIQPAKLEDSAVYLCASSLDFRSGYTFGSGTRLTVV.

There are a few counts of this clonotype. The chain has TRBV20-1 and TRBJ2-5, with D perhaps given as TRBD1 or TRBD2 (5 bases each). V was shortened by 1 base and J by 7 bases, with 25 bases between the two germline ends. CDR1 is DFQATT and CDR2 is SNEGSKA in the germline V gene (reference sequence). The CDR3 totals 17 residues. As DNA, the CDR3 is TGCAGTGCTAGAGTTGAGGACTCTAGCTGGATTACAGGGACCCAGTACTTC. It is translated as CSARVEDSSWITGTQYF.

The chain recombines TRBV15 with TRBJ2-2; TRBD1 is a possible D gene (5 bases). V was clipped by 8 bases and J by 6 bases, with 13 bases between them. From germline, CDR1 is LNHNV and CDR2 YYDKDF (reference sequence). The CDR3 runs 13 residues. The CDR3 coding sequence is TGTGCCACCGCCAGGGTAGTGGCCGGGGAGCTGTTTTTT. It yields the protein CATARVVAGELFF.

This clonotype was seen only a few times. The rearrangement uses TRBV5-1 and TRBJ1-1, with 7 positions matching TRBD1. Germline CDR1 and CDR2: SGHRS and YFSETQ. This CDR3 spans 15 amino acids. The J segment lost 1 base and the V segment lost 0 bases, leaving 3 bases of the junction unmatched. CDR3 sequence (DNA): TGCGCCAGCAGCTTGGGGTGGGACAGGAACACTGAAGCTTTCTTT. This gives the protein CASSLGWDRNTEAFF.

The chain employs TRBV27 and TRBJ2-7; D not resolved. This CDR3 region has 13 residues. CDR1 and CDR2 from the germline V gene are MNHEY and SMNVEV (reference sequence). The V and J ends lost 5 bases and 13 bases respectively, with 21 bases between them. This chain's CDR3 is CASSIRTPPGEYF. The DNA of the CDR3 is TGTGCCAGCAGTATCCGAACGCCGCCCGGAGAATACTTC.

This sequence joins TRBV7-8 and TRBJ1-5, with TRBD1 as a possible D gene (5 bases). Germline V gene lookup returns CDR1 SGHVS and CDR2 FQNEAQ. V was cut by 5 bases and J by 1 base, with 15 bases left in between. The length of the CDR3 is 16 residues. The CDR3 sequence is CASSPVGVGSNQPQHF. The CDR3 nucleotides read TGTGCCAGCAGCCCTGTGGGGGTTGGGAGCAATCAGCCCCAGCATTTT.

The chain combines TRBV20-1 with TRBJ1-1; D is unclear. Trimming removed 4 bases at V and 3 bases at J, with 12 bases between. The germline V gene has CDR1 DFQATT and CDR2 SNEGSKA (reference sequence). The CDR3 totals 13 residues. The CDR3 region is CSANTNGYTEAFF. The DNA for the CDR3 is TGCAGTGCTAATACAAACGGATACACTGAAGCTTTCTTT.